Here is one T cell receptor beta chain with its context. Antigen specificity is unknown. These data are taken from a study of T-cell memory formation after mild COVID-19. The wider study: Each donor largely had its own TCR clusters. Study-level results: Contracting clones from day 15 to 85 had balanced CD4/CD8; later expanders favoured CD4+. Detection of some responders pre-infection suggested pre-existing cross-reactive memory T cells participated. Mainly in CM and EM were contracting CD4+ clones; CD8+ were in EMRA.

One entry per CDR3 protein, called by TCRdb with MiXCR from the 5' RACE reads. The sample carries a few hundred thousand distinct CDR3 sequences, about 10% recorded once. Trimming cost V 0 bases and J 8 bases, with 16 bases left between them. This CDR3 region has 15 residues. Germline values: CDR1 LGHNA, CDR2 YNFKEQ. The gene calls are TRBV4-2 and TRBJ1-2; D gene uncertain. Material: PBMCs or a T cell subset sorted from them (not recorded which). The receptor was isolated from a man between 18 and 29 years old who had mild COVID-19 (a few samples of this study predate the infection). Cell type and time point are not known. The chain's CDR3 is CASSQEVRGNNGYTF. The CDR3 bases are TGTGCCAGCAGCCAAGAGGTCCGGGGAAACAACGGCTACACCTTC.